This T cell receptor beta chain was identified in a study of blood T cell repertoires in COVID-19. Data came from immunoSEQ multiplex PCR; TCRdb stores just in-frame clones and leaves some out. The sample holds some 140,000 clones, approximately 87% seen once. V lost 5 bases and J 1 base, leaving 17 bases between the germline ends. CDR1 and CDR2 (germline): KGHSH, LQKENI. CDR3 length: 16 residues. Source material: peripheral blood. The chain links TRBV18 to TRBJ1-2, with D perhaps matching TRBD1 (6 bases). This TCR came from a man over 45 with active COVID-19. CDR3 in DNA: TGTGCCAGCTCAGGCCGCGGGTCAGGGGATAACTATGGCTACACCTTC. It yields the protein CASSGRGSGDNYGYTF.